What follows are 22 T cell receptor beta chains derived from one specimen sequenced in a study of blood T cells in healthy people across ages. Combining a sample-barcoded 5' primer with a J-beta primer mix, a second PCR ran for roughly 7 to 12 cycles. TCRdb redid the calling of the 5' RACE reads with MiXCR, one entry per CDR3 protein. In the table there are roughly 500,000 distinct CDR3 sequences, 27% of which are singletons. Material for sequencing was blood. The receptors originated from a woman in her 70s in good health.

Points on this clonotype: The junction differs from germline at one of its ends, possibly a read error. The chain is built from TRBV6-5 and TRBJ2-7; perhaps TRBD2 as D (5 bases). Germline V gives CDR1 MNHEY, CDR2 SVGAGI. The CDR3 sequence is 14 residues long. The CDR3 region has the DNA TGTGCCAGCAGTTACAGCGGCGCTTCCTACGAGCAGTGCTTC. This codes for CASSYSGASYEQCF.

This clonotype was seen more than once but under ten times. The J gene is TRBJ2-4, the V gene TRBV6-2 or TRBV6-3; D could derive from TRBD1 or TRBD2 (6 bases each). Germline CDR1 MNHEY, CDR2 SVGEGT. There are 14 residues in the CDR3. The V gene lost 6 bases and the J gene lost 11 bases, with 20 bases spanning the gap. The CDR3 nucleotides are TGTGCCAGCAGCCGGGTCGGCGGGACAACCCTTCAGTACTTC. Translating gives CASSRVGGTTLQYF.

The chain combines TRBV10-3 with TRBJ1-2; D ambiguous. The CDR3 contains 14 residues. The germline V gene encodes CDR1 ENHRY and CDR2 SYGVKD. Trimming stripped 11 bases from V and 2 bases from J, with 18 bases between. CDR3: CASLGEFLNYGYTF. The CDR3 nucleotides are TGTGCCTCCCTTGGGGAATTCCTAAACTATGGCTACACCTTC.

This clonotype was counted a few times. The chain employs TRBV12-3 or TRBV12-4 and TRBJ1-4; TRBD1 matches at 7 bases. Trimming removed 1 base from V and 7 bases from J; junction bases left unmatched: 3. This CDR3 spans 14 amino acids. The CDR3 spells CASSLVQGIEKLFF. For the CDR3, the DNA is TGTGCCAGCAGTTTAGTACAGGGGATTGAAAAACTGTTTTTT.

On this clonotype itself: At one end the junction does not follow the germline gene, possibly because of a read error. The rearrangement joins TRBV28 to TRBJ2-1; the match to TRBD1 covers 10 bases. Germline lookup yields CDR1 MDHEN and CDR2 SYDVKM. The CDR3 covers 12 residues. The CDR3 DNA is TGTGCCAGCAGTTTCCGGGACAGGGGATCGTACTTC. Translated: CASSFRDRGSYF. The variable domain in full, completed from reference TRBV28 and TRBJ2-1, reads DVKVTQSSRYLVKRTGEKVFLECVQDMDHENMFWYRQDPGLGLRLIYFSYDVKMKEKGDIPEGYSVSREKKERFSLILESASTNQTSMYLCASSFRDRGSYFGPGTRLTVL.

CDR3 sequence: CSARDTYEQYF. The CDR3 DNA is TGCAGTGCTAGAGATACCTACGAGCAGTACTTC. The rearrangement uses TRBV20-1 and TRBJ2-7, with unresolved D. This CDR3 comprises 11 residues. Germline V CDR1 and CDR2: DFQATT, SNEGSKA (reference sequence). V was clipped by 0 bases and J by 2 bases, with 2 bases between them.

The chain is built from TRBV20-1 and TRBJ2-7; TRBD1 is a possible D gene (5 bases). This CDR3 spans 13 amino acids. Looked up from germline, CDR1 is DFQATT and CDR2 is SNEGSKA (reference sequence). Trimming took 3 bases from V and 1 from J, leaving 10 bases between them. This chain's CDR3 is CSARADRSYEQYF. CDR3 bases: TGCAGTGCTAGGGCCGACAGATCCTACGAGCAGTACTTC.

This clonotype was counted between two and nine times. The chain employs TRBV7-2 and TRBJ1-1, with no clear D. V lost 1 base to trimming and J lost 1 base, with 7 bases between them. The CDR3 extends over 14 amino acids. Germline values: CDR1 SGHTA, CDR2 FQGNSA. The CDR3, as DNA: TGTGCCAGCAGCTTAGTGTGGGGGAACACTGAAGCTTTCTTT. Protein product: CASSLVWGNTEAFF.

The chain uses TRBV6-1 and TRBJ2-4, with TRBD1 matching 9 bases. V gave up 1 base and J gave up 0 bases; unmatched junction bases: 16. This CDR3 contains 21 residues. Germline lookup yields CDR1 MNHNS and CDR2 SASEGT. DNA of the CDR3: TGTGCCAGCAGTGAAGTTGTGACCGGGACAGGGCGATCCCTAGCCAAAAACATTCAGTACTTC. It encodes CASSEVVTGTGRSLAKNIQYF.

This clonotype appeared a few times. The chain combines TRBV12-3 or TRBV12-4 with TRBJ1-2; perhaps TRBD1 as D (5 bases). The CDR3 length is 15 residues. The germline V and J ends were trimmed by 7 bases and 5 bases, with 20 bases remaining between them. The chain's CDR3 is CASTPQGFRGYGYTF. DNA of the CDR3: TGTGCCAGCACCCCGCAGGGCTTTCGGGGTTATGGCTACACCTTC.

This clonotype was counted only a few times. The chain combines TRBV5-5 with TRBJ2-3; 7 bases fit TRBD1. Germline V CDR1 and CDR2: SGHKS, YYEKEE (reference sequence). J gave up 2 bases and V 2 bases, and 8 bases lay outside the gene matches. The CDR3 runs 16 residues. CDR3 DNA: TGTGCCAGCAGCTTCTCGGACAGGATCTTCACAGATACGCAGTATTTT. Residues: CASSFSDRIFTDTQYF.

The chain is built from TRBV29-1 and TRBJ1-2; maybe TRBD1 (6 bases). V lost 7 bases, J lost 4 bases, and 13 bases lay in between. This CDR3 is 12 amino acids long. From germline, CDR1 is SQVTM and CDR2 ANQGSEA. CDR3 sequence (DNA): TGCAGCGCGCAGGACAGTGTCTATGGCTACACCTTC. The encoded protein is CSAQDSVYGYTF.

CDR3 sequence reads: CASSLRDRRHYGYTF. The CDR3 bases are TGTGCCAGCAGTTTAAGGGACAGGAGACACTATGGCTACACCTTC. This rearrangement joins TRBV12-3 or TRBV12-4 to TRBJ1-2; 8 bases fit TRBD1. Losses at the gene ends were 2 bases for V and 3 bases for J; bases not matched to a gene: 5. The CDR3 loop spans 15 amino acids.

This clonotype showed up just a few times. V usage is TRBV18 and J usage is TRBJ1-3, with D tentatively TRBD1 (5 bases). CDR1 KGHSH and CDR2 LQKENI come from the germline V gene. The germline V and J ends were trimmed by 3 bases and 3 bases, with 9 bases remaining between them. This CDR3 has 14 amino acids. The CDR3, as DNA: TGTGCCAGCTCACCCAGCGGGGGTGGAAACACCATATATTTT. Protein: CASSPSGGGNTIYF.

There are a few counts of this clonotype. CDR3 sequence: CASSLAGLVEQYF. Here the CDR3 DNA reads TGCGCCAGCAGCTTGGCCGGCCTAGTAGAGCAGTACTTC. The chain couples TRBV5-1 to TRBJ2-7, with D unresolved. CDR1 and CDR2 (germline): SGHRS, YFSETQ. The CDR3 has 13 residues. Trimming pared 0 bases from V and 7 bases from J, leaving 11 bases between.

The DNA of the CDR3 is TGTGCCAGCAGGGGGGGACTTGGAAAGGAGCAGTTCTTC. As protein: CASRGGLGKEQFF. The chain joins TRBV2 to TRBJ2-1; tentative D call: TRBD2 (6 bases). CDR3 length: 13 amino acids. Germline V gene data show CDR1 as SNHLY and CDR2 as FYNNEI. The ends were cut back, 6 bases at V and 10 bases at J, with 16 bases in the middle.

This chain uses TRBV7-2 with TRBJ2-5, with D possibly TRBD2 on 5 matching bases. Near its end, the DNA agrees better with TRBJ2-7, so the J call may be wrong. Germline V lookup: CDR1 SGHTA, CDR2 FQGNSA. This CDR3 contains 14 residues. CDR3 nucleotide sequence: TGTGCCAGCAGTACCCTAGCTCTTCTCCACGAGCAGTACTTC. Translating gives CASSTLALLHEQYF.

V usage is TRBV12-3 or TRBV12-4 and J usage is TRBJ2-5; 8 bases line up with TRBD1. This CDR3 is built from 14 residues. Germline trimming cut 6 bases from V and 5 bases from J; bases unmatched to any gene: 8. The CDR3, as DNA: TGTGCCAGCAGCGGAGGACAGGGTGATGAGACCCAGTACTTC. This encodes CASSGGQGDETQYF.

The chain combines TRBV12-3 or TRBV12-4 with TRBJ1-1; no clear D. The CDR3 loop spans 11 amino acids. Trimming left V 6 bases short and J 9 bases short, with 11 bases between. CDR3 sequence (DNA): TGTGCCAGCAGCCAAGGACCCAAAGCTTTCTTT. This translates into CASSQGPKAFF.

This clonotype was seen only a few times. V usage is TRBV29-1 and J usage is TRBJ1-4; unclear D gene. The CDR3 extends over 13 amino acids. In germline, CDR1 is SQVTM, CDR2 ANQGSEA. The V end was cut by 4 bases, the J end by 2 bases, with 8 bases between. CDR3 amino acids: CSVVGNTNEKLFF. The CDR3 nucleotides are TGCAGCGTTGTAGGAAACACTAATGAAAAACTGTTTTTT.

V gene TRBV5-1 combines with J gene TRBJ2-5; TRBD1 aligns across 9 bases. This CDR3 has 14 amino acids. Germline CDR1 is SGHRS and CDR2 is YFSETQ. V was pared by 4 bases and J by 4 bases, with 5 bases of the junction left unmatched. In nucleotides, the CDR3 is TGCGCCAGCAGCGAGGGGACAGGGCGAGAGACCCAGTACTTC. This codes for CASSEGTGRETQYF.

This chain links TRBV7-2 with TRBJ2-5; D perhaps matches TRBD1 (6 bases). The length of the CDR3 is 16 residues. In germline, CDR1 is SGHTA, CDR2 FQGNSA. V dropped 2 bases and J dropped 3 bases, with 16 bases sitting between them. The CDR3 loop reads CASSLKLLGDKETQYF. CDR3 sequence (DNA): TGTGCCAGCAGCTTAAAGCTCCTGGGGGACAAAGAGACCCAGTACTTC.